These 16 T cell receptor beta chains originate from one sample sequenced in a study of blood T cell repertoires in COVID-19. The data were produced by immunoSEQ multiplex PCR, yet TCRdb's version contains in-frame clones alone and is incomplete. The sample includes over 200,000 clones, about 90% of them seen just once. The source material was PBMCs or T cells enriched from blood (not recorded which). These receptors came from a woman aged 30 to 39 who had been exposed to COVID-19.

The chain joins TRBV11-2 to TRBJ2-7, with 7 nucleotides matching TRBD1. The CDR3 consists of 17 residues. Germline V gene data show CDR1 as SGHAT and CDR2 as FQNNGV. J was trimmed by 2 bases and V by 4 bases; bases with no gene match: 14. Written as DNA, the CDR3 is TGTGCCAGCAGCTCCATACCTCCGGGACAGAGGCCCTACGAGCAGTACTTC. The encoded protein is CASSSIPPGQRPYEQYF.

The rearrangement links TRBV19 to TRBJ2-7; D is unresolved. The CDR3 is made up of 13 amino acids. Germline V lookup: CDR1 LNHDA, CDR2 SQIVND (reference sequence). Trimming took 5 bases from V and 3 from J, leaving 11 bases between them. CDR3 protein: CASSGDINYEQYF. Written as DNA, the CDR3 is TGTGCCAGTAGTGGTGACATCAACTACGAGCAGTACTTC.

The gene calls are TRBV20-1 and TRBJ1-1; 9 bases line up with TRBD1. V was pared by 3 bases and J by 5 bases, with 7 bases of the junction left unmatched. The CDR3 runs to 14 residues. Looked up from germline, CDR1 is DFQATT and CDR2 is SNEGSKA (reference sequence). Here the CDR3 DNA reads TGCAGTGCTAGTTCTCGGACAGGGGAGACTGAAGCTTTCTTT. Translating gives CSASSRTGETEAFF.

V gene TRBV11-2 combines with J gene TRBJ2-7; maybe TRBD2 (6 bases). Trimming shortened V by 5 bases and J by 3 bases, and 17 bases separated the two germline ends. This CDR3 has 15 residues. From germline, CDR1 is SGHAT and CDR2 FQNNGV. This CDR3 is CASSLGRGSGYEQYF. The CDR3 DNA reads TGTGCCAGCAGCCTAGGCCGGGGGTCGGGCTACGAGCAGTACTTC.

The chain uses TRBV30 and TRBJ1-6; possibly TRBD1 for D (5 bases). Trimming pared 0 bases from V and 7 bases from J, leaving 16 bases between. The CDR3 sequence is 16 residues long. CDR1 is GTSNPN, CDR2 SVGIG, per germline (reference sequence). The CDR3 sequence is CAWSVHMGRVNSPLHF. The CDR3 nucleotides read TGTGCCTGGAGTGTACATATGGGCAGGGTCAATTCACCCCTCCACTTT.

The chain joins TRBV18 to TRBJ1-2; no clear D gene. This CDR3 has 15 residues. Deletions cut 2 bases from V and 2 bases from J, with 12 bases between. CDR1 is KGHSH, CDR2 LQKENI, per germline. CDR3 bases: TGTGCCAGCTCACCAAAGTCGGCAGGAAACTATGGCTACACCTTC. The encoded protein is CASSPKSAGNYGYTF. Filled out from reference TRBV18 and TRBJ1-2, the complete variable domain reads NAGVMQNPRHLVRRRGQEARLRCSPMKGHSHVYWYRQLPEEGLKFMVYLQKENIIDESGMPKERFSAEFPKEGPSILRIQQVVRGDSAAYFCASSPKSAGNYGYTFGSGTRLTVV.

The rearrangement links TRBV6-5 to TRBJ2-7, with TRBD2 matching over 10 bases. CDR3 length: 16 residues. V shed 0 bases and J 0 bases; nucleotides not matched to a gene: 2. Germline CDR1 and CDR2: MNHEY and SVGAGI. The CDR3 reads CASSYSGLAVSYEQYF. CDR3 nucleotides: TGTGCCAGCAGTTACTCCGGACTAGCGGTCTCCTACGAGCAGTACTTC.

The rearrangement joins TRBV15 to TRBJ1-3; possible D gene TRBD1, 6 bases. This CDR3 is built from 15 residues. The V gene lost 2 bases and the J gene lost 3 bases, with 11 bases spanning the gap. Looked up from germline, CDR1 is LNHNV and CDR2 is YYDKDF (reference sequence). Here the CDR3 DNA reads TGTGCCACCAGCAGACGAGGGGACATTGGAAACACCATATATTTT. Translating it yields CATSRRGDIGNTIYF.

The chain couples TRBV4-1 to TRBJ2-2; D is uncertain. Germline V gene sequence: CDR1 MGHRA, CDR2 YSYEKL. CDR3 size: 16 residues. V was trimmed by 0 bases and J by 3 bases, leaving 11 bases between them. CDR3 sequence (DNA): TGCGCCAGCAGCCAAGAGTCAGAAGTATACACCGGGGAGCTGTTTTTT. This translates into CASSQESEVYTGELFF.

This chain connects TRBV9 to TRBJ1-2, with TRBD1 identical over 7 bases. CDR1 SGDLS and CDR2 YYNGEE come from the germline V gene. The trim removed 1 base at V and 3 bases at J, leaving 12 bases unmatched. The CDR3 sequence is 17 residues long. CDR3 bases: TGTGCCAGCAGCGTATCTCCAGGGGGGACAGAGCACTATGGCTACACCTTC. It specifies CASSVSPGGTEHYGYTF.

The table lists this clone with a few counts. The rearrangement links TRBV30 to TRBJ1-1; no definite D call. This CDR3 region has 13 residues. Germline values: CDR1 GTSNPN, CDR2 SVGIG (reference sequence). Trimming stripped 5 bases from V and 2 bases from J, with 12 bases between. CDR3 bases: TGTGCCTGGGGGGTTCGGGAAAACACTGAAGCTTTCTTT. It translates to CAWGVRENTEAFF.

CDR3 DNA sequence: TGTGCCAGCAGCCAACAGGGGTTGGGGACCGGGGAGCTGTTTTTT. It encodes CASSQQGLGTGELFF. The rearrangement uses TRBV14 and TRBJ2-2, with a weak D call TRBD1 (6 bases). The CDR3 is 15 amino acids. Germline V lookup: CDR1 SGHDN, CDR2 FVKESK. Trimming left V 2 bases short and J 5 bases short, with 12 bases between.

V is TRBV11-3 and J is TRBJ2-1; no definite D call. Trimming pared 5 bases from V and 6 bases from J, leaving 5 bases between. Germline V lookup: CDR1 SGHNT, CDR2 YENEEA. CDR3 length: 11 amino acids. This CDR3 reads CASSASNEQFF. DNA for the CDR3: TGTGCCAGCAGCGCGTCCAATGAGCAGTTCTTC. Using reference TRBV11-3 and TRBJ2-1 for the parts outside the CDR3, the full variable domain is EAGVVQSPRYKIIEKKQPVAFWCNPISGHNTLYWYLQNLGQGPELLIRYENEEAVDDSQLPKDRFSAERLKGVDSTLKIQPAELGDSAVYLCASSASNEQFFGPGTRLTVL.

V and J are TRBV14 and TRBJ2-1; 7 nucleotides align to TRBD1. V gave up 4 bases and J gave up 4 bases; unmatched junction bases: 10. The CDR3 extends over 16 amino acids. CDR1 is SGHDN, CDR2 FVKESK, per germline. DNA for the CDR3: TGTGCCAGCAGCCCACGCCCGGGGACAGTTTACAATGAGCAGTTCTTC. This translates into CASSPRPGTVYNEQFF. Full variable domain (outside the CDR3, taken from reference TRBV14 and TRBJ2-1): EAGVTQFPSHSVIEKGQTVTLRCDPISGHDNLYWYRRVMGKEIKFLLHFVKESKQDESGMPNNRFLAERTGGTYSTLKVQPAELEDSGVYFCASSPRPGTVYNEQFFGPGTRLTVL.

A single count supports this clone. The chain has TRBV29-1 and TRBJ2-2; possible D gene TRBD1, 5 bases. The length of the CDR3 is 11 residues. Germline V lookup: CDR1 SQVTM, CDR2 ANQGSEA. V lost 7 bases and J 4 bases, leaving 7 bases between the germline ends. For the CDR3, the DNA is TGCAGCGCCAGGGCCACCGGGGAGCTGTTTTTT. Its translation: CSARATGELFF.

The genes are TRBV2 and TRBJ2-1; 14 nucleotides agree with TRBD2. V lost 6 bases, J lost 6 bases, and 7 bases stayed unmatched. Germline V CDR1 and CDR2: SNHLY, FYNNEI. The CDR3 loop spans 16 amino acids. In DNA form, the CDR3 reads TGTGCCAGCAGAGGCAGGGGACTAGCGGGAGTCAATGAGCAGTTCTTC. Protein sequence: CASRGRGLAGVNEQFF. The entire variable domain, with the rest obtained from reference TRBV2 and TRBJ2-1, is as follows: EPEVTQTPSHQVTQMGQEVILRCVPISNHLYFYWYRQILGQKVEFLVSFYNNEISEKSEIFDDQFSVERPDGSNFTLKIRSTKLEDSAMYFCASRGRGLAGVNEQFFGPGTRLTVL.